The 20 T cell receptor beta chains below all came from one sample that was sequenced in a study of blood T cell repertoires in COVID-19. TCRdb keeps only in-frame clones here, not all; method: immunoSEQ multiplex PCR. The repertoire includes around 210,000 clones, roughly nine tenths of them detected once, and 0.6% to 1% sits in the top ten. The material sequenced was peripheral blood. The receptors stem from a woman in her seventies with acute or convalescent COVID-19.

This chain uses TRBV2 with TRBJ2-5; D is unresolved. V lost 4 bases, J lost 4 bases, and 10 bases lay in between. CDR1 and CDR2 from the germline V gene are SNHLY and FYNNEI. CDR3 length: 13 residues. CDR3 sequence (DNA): TGTGCCAGCAGTGTTCAGTACCGAGAGACCCAGTACTTC. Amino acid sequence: CASSVQYRETQYF.

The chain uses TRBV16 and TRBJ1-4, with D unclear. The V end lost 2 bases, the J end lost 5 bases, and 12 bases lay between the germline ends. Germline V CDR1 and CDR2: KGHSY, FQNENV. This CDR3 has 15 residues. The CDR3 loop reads CASSQTEVKNEKLFF. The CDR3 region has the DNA TGTGCCAGCAGCCAAACGGAGGTGAAGAATGAAAAACTGTTTTTT.

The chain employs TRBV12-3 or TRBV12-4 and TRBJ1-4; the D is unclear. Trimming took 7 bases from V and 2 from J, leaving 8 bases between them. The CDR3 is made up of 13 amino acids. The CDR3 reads CASNSRTNEKLFF. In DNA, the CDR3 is TGTGCCAGCAATAGTCGCACTAATGAAAAACTGTTTTTT.

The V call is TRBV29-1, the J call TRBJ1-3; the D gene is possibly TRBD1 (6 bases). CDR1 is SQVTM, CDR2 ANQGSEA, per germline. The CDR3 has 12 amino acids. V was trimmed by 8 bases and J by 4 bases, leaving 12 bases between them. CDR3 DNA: TGCAGCATCGGACAGCAAGGAAACACCATATATTTT. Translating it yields CSIGQQGNTIYF.

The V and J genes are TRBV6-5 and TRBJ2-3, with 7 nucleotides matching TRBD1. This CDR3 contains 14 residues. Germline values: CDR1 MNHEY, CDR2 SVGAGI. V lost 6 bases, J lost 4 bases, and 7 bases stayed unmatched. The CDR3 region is CASSPGGLPDTQYF. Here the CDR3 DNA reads TGTGCCAGCAGCCCAGGGGGTCTACCAGATACGCAGTATTTT.

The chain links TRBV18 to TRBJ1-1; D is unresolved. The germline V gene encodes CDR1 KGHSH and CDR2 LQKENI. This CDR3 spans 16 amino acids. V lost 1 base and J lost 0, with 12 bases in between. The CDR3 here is CASSPLSSGLNTEAFF. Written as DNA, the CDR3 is TGTGCCAGCTCACCACTCTCCTCAGGCCTGAACACTGAAGCTTTCTTT.

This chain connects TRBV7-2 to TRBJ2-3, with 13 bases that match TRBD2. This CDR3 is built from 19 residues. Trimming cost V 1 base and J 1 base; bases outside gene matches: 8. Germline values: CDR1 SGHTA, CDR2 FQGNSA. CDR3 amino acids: CASSLEGLAGPPGTDTQYF. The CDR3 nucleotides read TGTGCCAGCAGCTTAGAGGGACTAGCGGGACCTCCTGGCACAGATACGCAGTATTTT.

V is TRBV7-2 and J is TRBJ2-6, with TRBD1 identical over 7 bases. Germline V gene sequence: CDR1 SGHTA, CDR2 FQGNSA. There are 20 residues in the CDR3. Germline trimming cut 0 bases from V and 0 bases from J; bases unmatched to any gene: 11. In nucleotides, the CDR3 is TGTGCCAGCAGCTTAGCGAGGGGAAACAGGGGTCTCTCTGGGGCCAACGTCCTGACTTTC. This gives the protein CASSLARGNRGLSGANVLTF.

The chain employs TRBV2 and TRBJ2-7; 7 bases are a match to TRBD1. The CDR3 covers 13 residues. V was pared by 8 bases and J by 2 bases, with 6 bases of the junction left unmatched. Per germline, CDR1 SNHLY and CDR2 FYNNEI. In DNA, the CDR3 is TGTGCCAGCGCCGGACAGGTTCCCTACGAGCAGTACTTC. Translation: CASAGQVPYEQYF.

The CDR3 protein is CASSQQDRGTTYNEQFF. The CDR3 DNA reads as TGTGCCAGCAGCCAGCAAGACAGGGGAACAACCTACAATGAGCAGTTCTTC. The chain recombines TRBV4-2 with TRBJ2-1, with 8 bases lining up with TRBD1. V lost 3 bases to trimming and J lost 2 bases; unmatched junction nucleotides: 9. Germline V gene lookup returns CDR1 LGHNA and CDR2 YNFKEQ. The CDR3 runs to 17 residues.

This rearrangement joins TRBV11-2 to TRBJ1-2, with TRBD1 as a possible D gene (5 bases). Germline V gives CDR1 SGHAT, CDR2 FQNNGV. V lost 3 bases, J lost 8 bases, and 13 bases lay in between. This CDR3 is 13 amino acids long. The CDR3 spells CASSFARVTGYTF. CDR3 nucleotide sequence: TGTGCCAGCAGCTTCGCCAGGGTGACGGGCTACACCTTC.

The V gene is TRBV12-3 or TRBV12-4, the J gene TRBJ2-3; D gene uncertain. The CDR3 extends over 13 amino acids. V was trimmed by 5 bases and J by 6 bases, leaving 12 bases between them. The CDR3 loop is CASSPPQVDTQYF. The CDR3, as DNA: TGTGCCAGCAGTCCCCCTCAGGTTGATACGCAGTATTTT.

The DNA for the CDR3 is TGTGCCAGCACCCCAAGCGGACAGGGGGCGGGGGCTTTCTTT. It specifies CASTPSGQGAGAFF. The chain recombines TRBV7-9 with TRBJ1-1, with 11 bases that match TRBD1. Germline-derived CDR1 and CDR2 are SEHNR and FQNEAQ (reference sequence). The CDR3 contains 14 residues. V dropped 7 bases and J dropped 11; count of bases not matched to a gene: 12.

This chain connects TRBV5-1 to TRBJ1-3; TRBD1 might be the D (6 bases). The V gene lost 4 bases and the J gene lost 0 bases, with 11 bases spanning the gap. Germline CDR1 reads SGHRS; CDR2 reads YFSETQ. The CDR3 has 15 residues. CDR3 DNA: TGCGCCAGCAGCCCGACAGGACTCTCTGGAAACACCATATATTTT. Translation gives CASSPTGLSGNTIYF. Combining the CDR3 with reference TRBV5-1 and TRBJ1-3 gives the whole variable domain KAGVTQTPRYLIKTRGQQVTLSCSPISGHRSVSWYQQTPGQGLQFLFEYFSETQRNKGNFPGRFSGRQFSNSRSEMNVSTLELGDSALYLCASSPTGLSGNTIYFGEGSWLTVV.

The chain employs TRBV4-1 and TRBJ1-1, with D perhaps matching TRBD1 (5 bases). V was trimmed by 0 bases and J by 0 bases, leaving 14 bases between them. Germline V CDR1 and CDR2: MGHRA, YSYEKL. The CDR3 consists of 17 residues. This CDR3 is CASSQDRAGHMNTEAFF. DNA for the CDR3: TGCGCCAGCAGCCAAGATCGGGCTGGACATATGAACACTGAAGCTTTCTTT.

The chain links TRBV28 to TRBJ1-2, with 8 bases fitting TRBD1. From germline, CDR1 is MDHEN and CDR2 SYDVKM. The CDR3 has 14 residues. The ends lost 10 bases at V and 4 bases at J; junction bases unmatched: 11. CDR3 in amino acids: CATGTGLSSYGYTF. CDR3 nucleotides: TGTGCCACCGGGACAGGCCTCAGCAGCTATGGCTACACCTTC.

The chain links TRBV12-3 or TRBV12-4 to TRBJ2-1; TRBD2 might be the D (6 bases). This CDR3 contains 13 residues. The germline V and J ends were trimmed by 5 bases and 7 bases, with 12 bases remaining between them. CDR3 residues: CASSLRGRNEQFF. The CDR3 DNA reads TGTGCCAGCAGTCTGCGGGGTAGGAATGAGCAGTTCTTC.

The CDR3 loop is CASTARTNQETQYF. CDR3 nucleotide sequence: TGTGCCAGCACGGCCAGGACTAACCAAGAGACCCAGTACTTC. This chain joins TRBV6-5 and TRBJ2-5; perhaps TRBD2 as D (6 bases). Germline CDR1 and CDR2: MNHEY and SVGAGI. The CDR3 runs 14 residues. Trimming stripped 7 bases from V and 0 bases from J, with 12 bases between.

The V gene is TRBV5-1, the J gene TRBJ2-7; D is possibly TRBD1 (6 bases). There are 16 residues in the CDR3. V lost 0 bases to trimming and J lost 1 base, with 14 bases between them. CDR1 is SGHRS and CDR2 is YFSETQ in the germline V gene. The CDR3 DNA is TGCGCCAGCAGCTTGGCTACAGGGTCTCTTTCCTACGAGCAGTACTTC. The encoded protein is CASSLATGSLSYEQYF.

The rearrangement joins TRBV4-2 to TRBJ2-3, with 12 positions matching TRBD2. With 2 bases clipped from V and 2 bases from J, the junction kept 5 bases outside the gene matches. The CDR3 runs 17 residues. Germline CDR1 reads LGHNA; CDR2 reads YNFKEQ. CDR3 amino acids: CASSQPTSGRTTDTQYF. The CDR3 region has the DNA TGTGCCAGCAGCCAACCTACTAGCGGGAGGACCACAGATACGCAGTATTTT.